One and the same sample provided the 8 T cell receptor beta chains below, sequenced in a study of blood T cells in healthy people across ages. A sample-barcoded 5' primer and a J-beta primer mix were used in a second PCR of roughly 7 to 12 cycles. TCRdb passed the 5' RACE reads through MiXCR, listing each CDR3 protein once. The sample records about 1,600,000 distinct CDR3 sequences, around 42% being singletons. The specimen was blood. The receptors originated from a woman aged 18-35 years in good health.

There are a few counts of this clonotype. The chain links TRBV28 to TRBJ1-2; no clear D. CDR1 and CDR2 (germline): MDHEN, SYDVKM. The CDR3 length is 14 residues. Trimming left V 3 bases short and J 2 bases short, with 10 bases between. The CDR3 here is CASSFEDGNYGYTF. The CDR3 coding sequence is TGTGCCAGCAGTTTTGAGGACGGGAACTATGGCTACACCTTC.

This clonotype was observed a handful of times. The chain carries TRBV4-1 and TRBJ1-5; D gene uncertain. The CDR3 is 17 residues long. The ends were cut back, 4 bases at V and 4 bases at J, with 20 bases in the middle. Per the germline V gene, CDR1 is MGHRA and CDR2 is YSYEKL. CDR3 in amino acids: CASSPFPEGAGNQPQHF. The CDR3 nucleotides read TGCGCCAGCAGCCCATTTCCTGAGGGCGCGGGAAATCAGCCCCAGCATTTT.

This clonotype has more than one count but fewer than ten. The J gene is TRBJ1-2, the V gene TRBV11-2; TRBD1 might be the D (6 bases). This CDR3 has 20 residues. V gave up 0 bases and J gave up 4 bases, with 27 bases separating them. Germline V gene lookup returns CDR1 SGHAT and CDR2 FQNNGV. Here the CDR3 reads CASSLDLMIPRRGFVYGYTF. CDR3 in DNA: TGTGCCAGCAGCTTAGATTTAATGATCCCACGCAGGGGTTTTGTCTATGGCTACACCTTC.

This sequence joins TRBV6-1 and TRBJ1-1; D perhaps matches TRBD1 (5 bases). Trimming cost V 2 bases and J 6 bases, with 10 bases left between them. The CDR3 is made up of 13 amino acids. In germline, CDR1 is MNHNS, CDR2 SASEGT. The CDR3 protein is CASSEPGDAEAFF. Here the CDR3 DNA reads TGTGCCAGCAGTGAACCTGGGGACGCTGAAGCTTTCTTT.

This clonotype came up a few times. The CDR3 loop reads CASSQPGDGYTF. For the CDR3, the DNA is TGTGCCAGCAGCCAACCGGGGGATGGCTACACCTTC. The chain is built from TRBV11-2 and TRBJ1-2, with D maybe TRBD1 (5 bases). CDR3 length: 12 residues. Germline CDR1 and CDR2: SGHAT and FQNNGV. V gave up 5 bases and J gave up 6 bases, with 10 bases separating them.

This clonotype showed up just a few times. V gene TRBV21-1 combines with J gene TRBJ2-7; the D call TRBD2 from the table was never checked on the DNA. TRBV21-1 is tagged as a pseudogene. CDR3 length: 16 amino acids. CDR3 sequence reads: CASSLRPLGGVYEQYF. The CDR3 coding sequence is TGTGCCAGCAGCTTGCGACCTCTCGGGGGGGTATACGAGCAGTACTTC.

The CDR3 sequence is CSARGPSGETQYF. As DNA, the CDR3 is TGCAGTGCTAGAGGCCCCTCTGGGGAGACCCAGTACTTC. The chain couples TRBV20-1 to TRBJ2-5, with no clear D. The CDR3 is 13 residues long. The V gene's germline CDR1 is DFQATT and CDR2 SNEGSKA (reference sequence). Trimming removed 1 base at V and 5 bases at J, with 11 bases between.

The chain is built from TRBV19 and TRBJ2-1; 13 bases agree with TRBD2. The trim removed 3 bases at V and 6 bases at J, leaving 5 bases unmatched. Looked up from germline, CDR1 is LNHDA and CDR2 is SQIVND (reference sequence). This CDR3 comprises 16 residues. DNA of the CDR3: TGTGCCAGTAGTATGCCGGGGACTAGCGGGGTCAATGAGCAGTTCTTC. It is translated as CASSMPGTSGVNEQFF.